The 5 T cell receptor beta chains listed next were all sequenced from one sample in a study of cytomegalovirus exposure and HLA in healthy donors. The PCR employed 60 Vbeta primers together with 13 Jbeta primers. Libraries were prepared by immunoSEQ multiplex PCR; TCRdb keeps only in-frame clonotypes and omits some of them. Altogether fewer than 250,000 clones are present, 60% to 80% being singletons, with the ten largest covering around 1.6%. Sequenced material: PBMCs. The receptor source for this set is a woman under 30 in good health and CMV-seronegative.

This clone was detected once. V gene TRBV4-2 combines with J gene TRBJ2-3; D call uncertain. The ends were cut back, 0 bases at V and 2 bases at J, with 12 bases in the middle. Germline CDR1 reads LGHNA; CDR2 reads YNFKEQ. There are 16 residues in the CDR3. For the CDR3, the DNA is TGTGCCAGCAGCCAAGAGTGGGCCAGCCCCACAGATACGCAGTATTTT. Translating it yields CASSQEWASPTDTQYF.

This chain joins TRBV15 and TRBJ1-4; D remains unclear. The V and J ends lost 0 bases and 4 bases respectively, with 9 bases between them. Germline CDR1 reads LNHNV; CDR2 reads YYDKDF (reference sequence). The CDR3 sequence is 15 residues long. This CDR3 reads CATSRDRTLNEKLFF. The CDR3, as DNA: TGTGCCACCAGCAGAGATCGGACTCTTAATGAAAAACTGTTTTTT.

The gene calls are TRBV5-6 and TRBJ1-5; D is unresolved. Germline CDR1 is SGHDT and CDR2 is YYEEEE. The CDR3 sequence is 16 residues long. Trimming cost V 0 bases and J 0 bases, with 10 bases left between them. The CDR3: CASSLERGNSNQPQHF. CDR3 coding DNA: TGTGCCAGCAGCTTGGAGAGAGGGAATAGCAATCAGCCCCAGCATTTT.

This rearrangement joins TRBV9 to TRBJ2-7, with D maybe TRBD2 (6 bases). This CDR3 spans 14 amino acids. Trimming took 2 bases from V and 6 from J, leaving 15 bases between them. CDR1 is SGDLS and CDR2 is YYNGEE in the germline V gene. Here the CDR3 DNA reads TGTGCCAGCAGCGTCGGTAGCGGAAAGTCCGAGCAGTACTTC. Translating gives CASSVGSGKSEQYF.

V gene TRBV18 combines with J gene TRBJ1-1, with 11 positions matching TRBD1. Unmatched junction bases numbered 9, after V lost 3 bases and J lost 3 bases. Germline lookup yields CDR1 KGHSH and CDR2 LQKENI. The CDR3 covers 17 residues. CDR3: CASSPFLGTGGDTEAFF. The CDR3 DNA is TGTGCCAGCTCACCTTTCTTAGGGACAGGGGGGGACACTGAAGCTTTCTTT.